This T cell receptor beta chain emerged from a study of Ad26.COV2.S vaccination and SARS-CoV-2 variants. At the level of the study: Donor joined the COV1001 Ad26.COV2.S trial arm. Ad26.COV2.S, an intramuscular injection, was given once or twice 56 days apart.

The treatment: some 20 received Ad26.COV2.S at low or high dose, single or two shots; a few received placebo; per-sample allocation not given. Sampling happened 63 days after the first vaccine or placebo injection. The study's findings and limits: Vaccinees displayed broader spike-specific TCR repertoires than placebo recipients.

A word on this clone: Its antigen remains unknown.

The CDR3 totals 14 residues. CDR1 is MNHEY and CDR2 is SVGAGI in the germline V gene. V lost 0 bases and J lost 2, with 8 bases in between. Sequencing used immunoSEQ multiplex PCR; TCRdb keeps in-frame clones, though not all of them. The sample holds some 330,000 clones; almost 90% are singletons and the top ten take 4.5% to 7%. This TCR was sampled from a person aged 18-65 years who received the Ad26.COV2.S COVID-19 vaccine or a placebo. Sequenced material: peripheral blood, taken in a trial of Ad26.COV2.S vaccine versus placebo. The rearrangement joins TRBV6-5 to TRBJ2-7, with D maybe TRBD2 (5 bases). CDR3 coding DNA: TGTGCCAGCAGTTACTCGAAGAGGGCCTACGAGCAGTACGTC. Translating gives CASSYSKRAYEQYV.